The T cell receptor (beta chain) described here comes from a study of cytomegalovirus exposure and HLA in healthy donors. Broader study findings: One later analysis reportedly identified an Asian-associated ancestry cluster that showed fewer N-insertions than the approximately 700-donor mean. Reportedly, TCR beta sequences accurately predicted HLA-A and HLA-B alleles in most subjects. Some TCR beta chains (roughly 150 of them) were listed as cytomegalovirus-associated.

As for this clone: Its matching antigen is unknown.

The V end was cut by 3 bases, the J end by 2 bases, with 16 bases between. CDR1 GTSNPN and CDR2 SVGIG come from the germline V gene (reference sequence). The CDR3 contains 15 residues. In the PCR, 60 Vbeta and 13 Jbeta primers were used. TCRdb keeps only in-frame clones here, not all; method: immunoSEQ multiplex PCR. This sample has about 130,000 clones; roughly 80% occur once, and the top ten carry just over 8%. The clonotype comes from a woman between 50 and 59 years old in good health and CMV-seropositive. Sequencing was done on a sample of PBMCs. The J gene is TRBJ1-2, the V gene TRBV30; no clear D. This CDR3 reads CAWSSPPGWNYGYTF. The CDR3 DNA sequence: TGTGCCTGGAGCTCACCTCCGGGGTGGAACTATGGCTACACCTTC.